Reported below is one T cell receptor (beta chain). Three rounds of nested PCR, following a modified ARM-PCR protocol, produced the TCRbeta library. TCRdb re-called the multiplex PCR reads through MiXCR, storing one row per CDR3 protein. Of fewer than 75,000 distinct CDR3 sequences listed, 76% are singletons. The data derive from a study of tumor and adjacent non-tumor tissue in lung cancer. Background on the study: Histology: under 15 adenocarcinoma, 2 squamous cell carcinoma, 1 small cell lung cancer. Patients were aged about 31 to 85, nine to eleven men and about five women, stage I to III.

The CDR3 runs 19 residues. Germline lookup yields CDR1 MNHEY and CDR2 SVGEGT. The junction had 19 bases not matched to a gene; V was cut back by 4 bases and J by 1 base. This sample's RNA came from whole unsorted tissue. Distant lung tissue was collected more than 3 cm away from the tumor edge. The sequence was obtained from a man aged 60 to 69 with non-small cell lung cancer. The sequenced material came from distant non-tumor lung tissue. The chain has TRBV6-2 or TRBV6-3 and TRBJ2-7; TRBD2 matches at 7 bases. Here the CDR3 reads CASSSRLAGVVISSYEQYF. CDR3 nucleotide sequence: TGTGCCAGCAGTTCCAGACTAGCTGGAGTTGTAATTAGTTCCTACGAGCAGTACTTC.